Below, 8 T cell receptor beta chains from the same sample are listed, as sequenced in a study of T cell responses to AZD1222 COVID-19 vaccine. The data were produced by immunoSEQ multiplex PCR, yet TCRdb's version contains in-frame clones alone and is incomplete. Among some 99,000 clones listed, 85% to 90% were seen once. The sequenced sample was peripheral blood, obtained 28 days after the second AZD1222 dose. These receptors were obtained from an adult who received the AZD1222 COVID-19 vaccine.

The chain recombines TRBV7-6 with TRBJ2-1; 8 bases align to TRBD2. The CDR3 spans 17 residues. The J segment lost 3 bases and the V segment lost 5 bases, leaving 12 bases of the junction unmatched. Germline lookup yields CDR1 SGHVS and CDR2 FNYEAQ. The CDR3 is CASSPPLPGLDYNEQFF. Here the CDR3 DNA reads TGTGCCAGCAGCCCCCCGCTCCCGGGACTAGACTACAATGAGCAGTTCTTC.

V is TRBV10-3 and J is TRBJ2-7; 13 nucleotides agree with TRBD2. The germline gives CDR1 ENHRY, CDR2 SYGVKD. Losses at the gene ends were 6 bases for V and 7 bases for J; bases not matched to a gene: 6. The CDR3 consists of 14 residues. CDR3 sequence reads: CAIRPGLAGAEQYF. The CDR3, as DNA: TGTGCCATCAGACCCGGACTAGCGGGGGCGGAGCAGTACTTC.

The J gene is TRBJ2-5, the V gene TRBV4-1; TRBD1 matches at 7 bases. The CDR3 is 16 residues long. Germline V gene lookup returns CDR1 MGHRA and CDR2 YSYEKL. The trim removed 2 bases at V and 4 bases at J, leaving 10 bases unmatched. CDR3 sequence reads: CASSQFITGATETQYF. CDR3 in DNA: TGCGCCAGCAGCCAATTTATTACAGGGGCGACAGAGACCCAGTACTTC.

This sequence joins TRBV10-3 and TRBJ2-7; either TRBD1 or TRBD2 may supply D (5 bases each). Trimming took off 3 bases at V and 2 bases at J, with 11 bases between the two ends. Germline V gives CDR1 ENHRY, CDR2 SYGVKD. This CDR3 comprises 14 residues. The CDR3 here is CAISDRDATYEQYF. In nucleotides, the CDR3 is TGTGCCATCAGTGACCGGGACGCGACCTACGAGCAGTACTTC.

This clone has only one observation. The chain joins TRBV5-1 to TRBJ2-7, with 7 bases that match TRBD1. CDR3 length: 14 amino acids. V trimming: 5 bases; J trimming: 3 bases; junction bases outside the gene matches: 8. The germline CDR1 and CDR2 sequences are SGHRS and YFSETQ. The CDR3: CASRPRDSDYEQYF. The CDR3 coding sequence is TGCGCCAGCAGGCCACGGGACAGCGACTACGAGCAGTACTTC.

The rearrangement uses TRBV19 and TRBJ2-1; 9 positions match TRBD2. The CDR3 sequence is 15 residues long. Germline V gene lookup returns CDR1 LNHDA and CDR2 SQIVND (reference sequence). V gave up 3 bases and J gave up 3 bases; unmatched junction bases: 3. The CDR3 DNA reads as TGTGCCAGTAGTATTGTAGCGGGAGACTACAATGAGCAGTTCTTC. As protein: CASSIVAGDYNEQFF.

The chain has TRBV10-3 and TRBJ2-2; a weak D match, TRBD1 (6 bases). The CDR3 runs 14 residues. CDR1 ENHRY and CDR2 SYGVKD come from the germline V gene. The V gene lost 8 bases and the J gene lost 1 base, with 11 bases spanning the gap. The CDR3 loop is CAISGTKNTGELFF. CDR3 DNA sequence: TGTGCCATCTCCGGGACAAAGAACACCGGGGAGCTGTTTTTT.

V and J are TRBV7-9 and TRBJ1-2; weak D call: TRBD1 (6 bases). CDR1 SEHNR and CDR2 FQNEAQ come from the germline V gene (reference sequence). V lost 5 bases, J lost 3 bases, and 16 bases lay in between. The CDR3 covers 15 residues. The CDR3 nucleotides read TGTGCCAGCAGCGGGAGTTTACAGGGTTACTATGGCTACACCTTC. Residues: CASSGSLQGYYGYTF.